The sequence of this T cell receptor (beta chain) was determined in a study of blood T cell repertoires in COVID-19. Germline assignment: CDR1 DFQATT and CDR2 SNEGSKA (reference sequence). The CDR3 spans 11 residues. With respect to this clone: Sequence at one end of the junction differs from germline and may be a read error.

Method: immunoSEQ multiplex PCR; TCRdb's copy keeps in-frame clones and lacks some. The sample has nearly 100,000 clones, approximately 84% seen once. This sequence was found in a man between 65 and 80 years old with acute or convalescent COVID-19. Input material: peripheral blood. This chain joins TRBV20-1 and TRBJ2-4; D might be TRBD2 (6 bases). The DNA for the CDR3 is TGCAGTGCTAGATTGAACGGGAGAGAGTGCTTC. Its protein is CSARLNGRECF.